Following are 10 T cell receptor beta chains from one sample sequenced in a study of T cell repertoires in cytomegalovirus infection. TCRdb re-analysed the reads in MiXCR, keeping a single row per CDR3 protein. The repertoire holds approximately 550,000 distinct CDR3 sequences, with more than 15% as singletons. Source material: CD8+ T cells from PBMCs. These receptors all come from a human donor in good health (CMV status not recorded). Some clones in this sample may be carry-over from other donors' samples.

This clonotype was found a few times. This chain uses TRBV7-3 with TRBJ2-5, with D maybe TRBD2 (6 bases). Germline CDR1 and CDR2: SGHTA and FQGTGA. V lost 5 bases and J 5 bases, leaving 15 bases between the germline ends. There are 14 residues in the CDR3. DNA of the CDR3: TGTGCCAGCAGCCCAGACGGGAGTATGGAGACCCAGTACTTC. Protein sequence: CASSPDGSMETQYF. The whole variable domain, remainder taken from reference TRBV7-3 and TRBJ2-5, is GAGVSQTPSNKVTEKGKYVELRCDPISGHTALYWYRQSLGQGPEFLIYFQGTGAADDSGLPNDRFFAVRPEGSVSTLKIQRTERGDSAVYLCASSPDGSMETQYFGPGTRLLVL.

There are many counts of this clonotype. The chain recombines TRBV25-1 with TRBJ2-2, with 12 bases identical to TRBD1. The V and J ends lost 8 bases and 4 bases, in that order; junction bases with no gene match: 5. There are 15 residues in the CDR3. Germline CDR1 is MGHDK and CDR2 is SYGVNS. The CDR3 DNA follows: TGTGCCAGCGGGGGGACAGGGGGCCGCACCGGGGAGCTGTTTTTT. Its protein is CASGGTGGRTGELFF.

CDR3 sequence: CASGLAAGGGYNEQFF. CDR3 DNA sequence: TGTGCTAGTGGTTTAGCAGCGGGGGGGGGCTACAATGAGCAGTTCTTC. The chain is built from TRBV12-5 and TRBJ2-1; 10 bases map to TRBD2. CDR3 length: 16 residues. Trimming removed 3 bases from V and 3 bases from J; junction bases left unmatched: 5. CDR1 and CDR2 (germline): LGHNT, FRNRAP.

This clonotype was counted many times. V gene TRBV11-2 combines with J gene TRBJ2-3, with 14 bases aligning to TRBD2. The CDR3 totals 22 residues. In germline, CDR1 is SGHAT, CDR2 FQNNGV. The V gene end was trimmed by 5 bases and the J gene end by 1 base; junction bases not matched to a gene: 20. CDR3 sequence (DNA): TGTGCCAGCAGCCTCCAAGGACGAGGGACTAGCGGGAGAGCCCCGGGCACAGATACGCAGTATTTT. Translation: CASSLQGRGTSGRAPGTDTQYF.

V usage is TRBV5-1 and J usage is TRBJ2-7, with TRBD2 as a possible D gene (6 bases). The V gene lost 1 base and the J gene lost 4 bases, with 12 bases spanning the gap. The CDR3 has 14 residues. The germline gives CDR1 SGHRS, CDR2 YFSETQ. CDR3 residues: CASSLRGTEYEQYF. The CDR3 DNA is TGCGCCAGCAGCTTGCGCGGGACTGAATACGAGCAGTACTTC.

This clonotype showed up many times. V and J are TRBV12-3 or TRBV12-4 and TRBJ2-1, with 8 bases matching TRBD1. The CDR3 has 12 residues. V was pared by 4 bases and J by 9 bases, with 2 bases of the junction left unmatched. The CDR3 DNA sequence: TGTGCCAGCAGTTCAGGGGGCACTGAGCAGTTCTTC. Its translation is CASSSGGTEQFF.

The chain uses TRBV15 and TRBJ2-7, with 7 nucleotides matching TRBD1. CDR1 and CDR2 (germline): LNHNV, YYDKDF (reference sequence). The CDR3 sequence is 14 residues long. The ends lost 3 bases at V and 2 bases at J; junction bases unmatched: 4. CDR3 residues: CATSSDRAAYEQYF. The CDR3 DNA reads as TGTGCCACCAGCAGCGACAGGGCCGCCTACGAGCAGTACTTC. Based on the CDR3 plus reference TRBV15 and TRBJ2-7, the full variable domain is DAMVIQNPRYQVTQFGKPVTLSCSQTLNHNVMYWYQQKSSQAPKLLFHYYDKDFNNEADTPDNFQSRRPNTSFCFLDIRSPGLGDTAMYLCATSSDRAAYEQYFGPGTRLTVT.

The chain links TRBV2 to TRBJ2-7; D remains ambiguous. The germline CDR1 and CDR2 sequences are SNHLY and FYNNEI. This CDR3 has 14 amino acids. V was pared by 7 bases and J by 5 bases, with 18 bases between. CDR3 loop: CASIPSGSGDEQYF. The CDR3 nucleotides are TGTGCCAGCATTCCGAGTGGTTCCGGTGACGAGCAGTACTTC.

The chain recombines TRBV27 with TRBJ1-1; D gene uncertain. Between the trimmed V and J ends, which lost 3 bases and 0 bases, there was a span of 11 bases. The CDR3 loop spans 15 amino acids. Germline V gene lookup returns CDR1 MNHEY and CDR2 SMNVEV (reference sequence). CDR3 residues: CASSFSVGMNTEAFF. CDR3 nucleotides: TGTGCCAGCAGTTTTAGTGTGGGGATGAACACTGAAGCTTTCTTT.

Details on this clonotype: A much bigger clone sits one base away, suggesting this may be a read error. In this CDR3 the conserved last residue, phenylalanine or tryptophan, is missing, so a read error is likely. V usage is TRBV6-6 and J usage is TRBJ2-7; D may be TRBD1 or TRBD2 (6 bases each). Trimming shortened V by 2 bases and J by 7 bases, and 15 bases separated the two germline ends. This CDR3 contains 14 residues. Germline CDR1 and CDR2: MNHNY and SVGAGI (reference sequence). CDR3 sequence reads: CASSYQGGGPEQYY. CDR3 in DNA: TGTGCCAGCAGTTACCAGGGTGGGGGGCCTGAGCAGTACTAC.